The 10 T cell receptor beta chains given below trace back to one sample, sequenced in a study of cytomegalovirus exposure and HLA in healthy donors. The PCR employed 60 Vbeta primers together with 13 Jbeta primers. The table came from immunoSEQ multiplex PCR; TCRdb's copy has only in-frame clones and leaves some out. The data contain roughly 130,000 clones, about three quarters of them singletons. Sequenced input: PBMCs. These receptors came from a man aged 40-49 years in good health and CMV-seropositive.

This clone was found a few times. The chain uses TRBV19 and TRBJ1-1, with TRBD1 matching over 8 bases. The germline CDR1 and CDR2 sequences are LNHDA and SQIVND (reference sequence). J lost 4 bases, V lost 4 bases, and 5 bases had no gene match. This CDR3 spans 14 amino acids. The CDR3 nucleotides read TGTGCCAGTAGTAGAAATACAGGGGGCACTGAAGCTTTCTTT. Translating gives CASSRNTGGTEAFF.

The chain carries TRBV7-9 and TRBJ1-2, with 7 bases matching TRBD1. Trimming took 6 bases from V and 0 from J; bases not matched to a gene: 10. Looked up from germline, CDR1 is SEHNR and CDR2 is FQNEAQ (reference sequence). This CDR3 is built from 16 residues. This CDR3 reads CASSPRTGFPNYGYTF. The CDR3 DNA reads TGTGCCAGCAGTCCGAGGACAGGCTTCCCTAACTATGGCTACACCTTC.

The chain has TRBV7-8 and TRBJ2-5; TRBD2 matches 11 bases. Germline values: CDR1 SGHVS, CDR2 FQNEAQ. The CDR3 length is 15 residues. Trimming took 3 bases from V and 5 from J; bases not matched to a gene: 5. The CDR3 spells CASSFVAGGIETQYF. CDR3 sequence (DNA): TGTGCCAGCAGCTTCGTAGCGGGGGGGATCGAGACCCAGTACTTC.

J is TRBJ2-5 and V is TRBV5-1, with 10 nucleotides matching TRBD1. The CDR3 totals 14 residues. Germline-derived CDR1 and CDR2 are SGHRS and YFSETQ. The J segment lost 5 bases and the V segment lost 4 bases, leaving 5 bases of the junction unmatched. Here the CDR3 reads CASSPSGQGETQYF. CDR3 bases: TGCGCCAGCAGCCCCTCGGGACAGGGGGAGACCCAGTACTTC.

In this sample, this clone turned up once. The CDR3 region is CASSQDYGQGGDYGYTF. CDR3 DNA: TGTGCCAGCAGCCAAGATTATGGGCAGGGAGGGGACTATGGCTACACCTTC. The rearrangement links TRBV4-2 to TRBJ1-2; TRBD1 is a possible D gene (5 bases). V gave up 0 bases and J gave up 3 bases, with 17 bases separating them. The CDR3 loop spans 17 amino acids. Looked up from germline, CDR1 is LGHNA and CDR2 is YNFKEQ.

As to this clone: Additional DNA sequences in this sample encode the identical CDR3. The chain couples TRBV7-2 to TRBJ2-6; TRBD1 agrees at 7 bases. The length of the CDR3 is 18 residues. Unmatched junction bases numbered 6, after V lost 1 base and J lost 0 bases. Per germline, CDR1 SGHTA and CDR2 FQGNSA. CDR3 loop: CASSLVARGNSGANVLTF. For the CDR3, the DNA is TGTGCCAGCAGCTTAGTGGCCAGGGGGAACTCTGGGGCCAACGTCCTGACTTTC.

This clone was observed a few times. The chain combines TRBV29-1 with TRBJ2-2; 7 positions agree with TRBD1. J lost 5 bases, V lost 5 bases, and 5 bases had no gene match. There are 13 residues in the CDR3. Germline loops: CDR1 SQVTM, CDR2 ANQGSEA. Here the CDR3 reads CSVSSTGTGELFF. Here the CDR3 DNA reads TGCAGCGTTTCTTCGACAGGGACCGGGGAGCTGTTTTTT.

CDR3 region: CAWSVLLGRETQYF. In DNA form, the CDR3 reads TGTGCCTGGAGTGTACTTCTGGGGCGGGAGACCCAGTACTTC. The genes are TRBV30 and TRBJ2-5; tentatively, D is TRBD1 (5 bases). This CDR3 is 14 amino acids long. V was shortened by 0 bases and J by 5 bases, with 13 bases between the two germline ends. Germline CDR1 is GTSNPN and CDR2 is SVGIG (reference sequence).

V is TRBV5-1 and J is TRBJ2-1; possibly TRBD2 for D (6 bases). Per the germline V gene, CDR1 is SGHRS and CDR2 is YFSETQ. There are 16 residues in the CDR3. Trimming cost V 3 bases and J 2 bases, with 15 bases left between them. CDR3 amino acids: CASSSRGPGAYNEQFF. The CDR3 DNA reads TGCGCCAGCAGCTCTAGGGGCCCGGGGGCCTACAATGAGCAGTTCTTC.

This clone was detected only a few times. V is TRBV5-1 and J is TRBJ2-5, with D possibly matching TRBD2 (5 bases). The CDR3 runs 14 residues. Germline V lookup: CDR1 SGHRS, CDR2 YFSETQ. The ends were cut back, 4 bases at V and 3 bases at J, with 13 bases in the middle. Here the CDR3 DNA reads TGCGCCAGCAGCCCGGGGTTTCGGGAAGAGACCCAGTACTTC. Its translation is CASSPGFREETQYF.